The clone carrying this TCR beta chain was picked up one time. The data were taken from a study of shared clonotypes between healthy human individuals. The protocol was immunoSEQ multiplex PCR, while the TCRdb copy is restricted to in-frame clones and leaves out a portion. The table shows some 1 million clones, with roughly 75% occurring only once. Germline CDR1 is MRHNA and CDR2 is SNTAGT. The V and J ends lost 5 bases and 6 bases, in that order; junction bases with no gene match: 6. The CDR3 runs 15 residues. The sample consisted of memory CD4+ T cells sorted from blood. The subset here: CD45RA-negative fraction. This TCR came from a man in his late teens or twenties in good health. The chain combines TRBV6-4 with TRBJ1-4, with TRBD1 matching 10 bases. The CDR3, as DNA: TGTGCCAGCAGTATCACCGGGACAGGGGATGAAAAACTGTTTTTT. It translates to CASSITGTGDEKLFF.